The 5 T cell receptor beta chains below were found in one sample sequenced in a study of T cells in Graves' hyperthyroidism and ophthalmopathy. The investigators amplified TCR beta CDR3 regions from RNA transcripts. The TCR CDR3 first-round RT-PCR relied on the HTBI primer set. Each CDR3 protein is one row after TCRdb ran MiXCR on the multiplex PCR reads. Counted here are 300,000 to 400,000 distinct CDR3 sequences, approximately 15% occurring once; the ten biggest clones make up roughly 11%. Sample: blood. These receptors originate from a woman aged 55-75 years with Graves' hyperthyroidism.

This clonotype was detected many times. The V gene is TRBV30, the J gene TRBJ2-5, with D possibly being TRBD2 (6 bases). V was clipped by 6 bases and J by 5 bases, with 13 bases between them. Per the germline V gene, CDR1 is GTSNPN and CDR2 is SVGIG (reference sequence). This CDR3 contains 12 residues. The CDR3 protein is CACTGSSETQYF. In nucleotides, the CDR3 is TGTGCCTGTACCGGGAGTAGTGAGACCCAGTACTTC.

This clonotype was recorded many times. V is TRBV20-1 and J is TRBJ1-2, with D possibly matching TRBD1 (5 bases). Germline V gives CDR1 DFQATT, CDR2 SNEGSKA (reference sequence). This CDR3 contains 14 residues. V gave up 6 bases and J gave up 1 base, with 15 bases separating them. The DNA of the CDR3 is TGCAGTGCAGGGAGCGAGGGGTTTAACTATGGCTACACCTTC. Its translation: CSAGSEGFNYGYTF.

Ten or more counts support this clonotype. V is TRBV20-1 and J is TRBJ1-2; D may be TRBD1 (6 bases). The CDR3 consists of 13 residues. Germline CDR1 and CDR2: DFQATT and SNEGSKA (reference sequence). The V end lost 0 bases, the J end lost 4 bases, and 9 bases lay between the germline ends. In DNA form, the CDR3 reads TGCAGTGCTAGAGATCTGGACAGCTATGGCTACACCTTC. Protein product: CSARDLDSYGYTF.

The table lists this clonotype with a few counts. The rearrangement uses TRBV28 and TRBJ1-1, with unresolved D. Trimming took off 3 bases at V and 4 bases at J, with 12 bases between the two ends. CDR1 is MDHEN and CDR2 is SYDVKM in the germline V gene. The CDR3 length is 14 residues. CDR3 DNA sequence: TGTGCCAGCAGTTTGTGCGAAGCTGGCACTGAAGCTTTCTTT. Its protein product is CASSLCEAGTEAFF.

In this sample, this clonotype turned up many times. This chain connects TRBV30 to TRBJ1-1; weak D call: TRBD1 (5 bases). The CDR3 is made up of 14 amino acids. Germline V lookup: CDR1 GTSNPN, CDR2 SVGIG (reference sequence). The V end was cut by 2 bases, the J end by 10 bases, with 20 bases between. This CDR3 reads CAWSSPRWVGGAFF. DNA of the CDR3: TGTGCCTGGAGTTCCCCGAGGTGGGTGGGGGGAGCTTTCTTT.